The source of this T cell receptor (beta chain) is a study of cytomegalovirus exposure and HLA in healthy donors. The PCR employed 60 Vbeta primers together with 13 Jbeta primers. The repertoire was sequenced with immunoSEQ multiplex PCR; TCRdb's copy has only in-frame clones and lacks some. The sample holds around 190,000 clones, around 77% seen once. In germline, CDR1 is LNHNV, CDR2 YYDKDF (reference sequence). This CDR3 spans 15 amino acids. As regards this clone: An end of the junction differs from the germline gene, which may be a read error. Other DNA sequences from this sample encode an identical CDR3 as well.

The receptor was derived from a woman aged 25 to 39 in good health and CMV-seronegative. Sequenced: PBMCs. The chain is built from TRBV15 and TRBJ1-1; D unresolved. The CDR3 DNA sequence: TGTGCCACCAGCAGAGATCTTAATCCGAACACCGAAGCTTTCTTT. Protein sequence: CATSRDLNPNTEAFF.